A single sample gave rise to the 13 T cell receptor beta chains below, sequenced in a study of T cells in Graves' hyperthyroidism and ophthalmopathy. Amplification of TCR beta CDR3 regions used RNA as the template. The HTBI primer set was used in a first-round RT-PCR of the TCR CDR3. TCRdb passed the multiplex PCR reads through MiXCR, listing each CDR3 protein once. Of about 500,000 distinct CDR3 sequences listed, around 43% are singletons. Sequencing was performed on peripheral blood or thyroid tissue (not recorded which). These receptor sequences come from an adult woman with Graves' disease, either hyperthyroidism or ophthalmopathy (not recorded which).

This clonotype has only a few counts. The rearrangement links TRBV7-9 to TRBJ2-7; 7 positions match TRBD1. The V segment lost 5 bases and the J segment 2 bases; nucleotides outside the gene matches: 6. Looked up from germline, CDR1 is SEHNR and CDR2 is FQNEAQ (reference sequence). There are 14 residues in the CDR3. Written as DNA, the CDR3 is TGTGCCAGCAGCCAGTACAGGGGCCCCTACGAGCAGTACTTC. Amino acids: CASSQYRGPYEQYF.

Only a few counts were recorded for this clonotype. The chain combines TRBV6-6 with TRBJ2-7; D is uncertain. V lost 0 bases and J 0 bases, leaving 9 bases between the germline ends. CDR1 and CDR2 from the germline V gene are MNHNY and SVGAGI (reference sequence). The CDR3 length is 15 residues. The CDR3 spells CASSYSHTSSYEQYF. CDR3 nucleotides: TGTGCCAGCAGTTACTCACATACAAGCTCCTACGAGCAGTACTTC.

This clonotype was seen a handful of times. V usage is TRBV6-5 and J usage is TRBJ1-1, with a weak D call TRBD1 (5 bases). Per germline, CDR1 MNHEY and CDR2 SVGAGI. Trimming cost V 4 bases and J 11 bases, with 23 bases left between them. This CDR3 has 15 amino acids. The CDR3 DNA follows: TGTGCCAGCAGTTCCCCGGGGGGGGGTCCGTATGAGGCTTTCTTT. Amino acids: CASSSPGGGPYEAFF.

This clonotype was seen ten or more times. The chain is built from TRBV6-1 and TRBJ1-5; D unresolved. This CDR3 has 12 residues. V was clipped by 8 bases and J by 5 bases, with 10 bases between them. Germline V gene lookup returns CDR1 MNHNS and CDR2 SASEGT. For the CDR3, the DNA is TGTGCCAGCTCCTATGCGGATCAGCCCCAGCATTTT. Amino acid sequence: CASSYADQPQHF.

This clonotype was found a few times. At one of its ends the junction is not consistent with the germline gene, which may arise from a read error. This chain uses TRBV25-1 with TRBJ2-7, with TRBD1 identical over 7 bases. The CDR3 has 15 residues. The germline CDR1 and CDR2 sequences are MGHDK and SYGVNS. CDR3 sequence: CASGDPGQTSYEQYF. The CDR3 bases are TGCGCCAGCGGTGACCCGGGACAGACCTCCTACGAGCAGTACTTC.

This clonotype turned up a few times. The chain couples TRBV7-9 to TRBJ1-1; tentative D call: TRBD1 (5 bases). The CDR3 spans 14 residues. V dropped 4 bases and J dropped 5 bases, with 14 bases sitting between them. Germline values: CDR1 SEHNR, CDR2 FQNEAQ (reference sequence). The CDR3 region is CASSSDGGWTEAFF. CDR3 DNA: TGTGCCAGCAGCTCTGACGGGGGATGGACTGAAGCTTTCTTT.

This clonotype was picked up many times. The chain joins TRBV20-1 to TRBJ2-5, with D unresolved. V lost 0 bases to trimming and J lost 7 bases, with 15 bases between them. CDR3 length: 14 amino acids. CDR1 and CDR2 (germline): DFQATT, SNEGSKA (reference sequence). CDR3 amino acids: CSARDLAAVATQYF. In DNA form, the CDR3 reads TGCAGTGCTAGAGATTTGGCGGCAGTGGCGACCCAGTACTTC.

This clonotype was counted many times. The V call is TRBV5-1, the J call TRBJ1-1; perhaps TRBD1 as D (6 bases). Trimming left V 3 bases short and J 4 bases short, with 13 bases between. CDR1 is SGHRS, CDR2 YFSETQ, per germline. CDR3 length: 14 amino acids. The CDR3, as DNA: TGCGCCAGCAGCTCATCAGGGGATGGCACTGAAGCTTTCTTT. It is translated as CASSSSGDGTEAFF.

This clonotype was seen only once. It is likely a read error, because the conserved phenylalanine at the end of the CDR3 is missing. The limits of the CDR3 on the DNA are not certain, so only TCRdb's listed CDR3 is given. The V call is TRBV7-2, the J call TRBJ2-5; the table's D gene call, TRBD2, was not cross checked with the DNA. From its first to its last residue, the CDR3 has 14 amino acids. The germline V gene has CDR1 SGHTA and CDR2 FQGNSA. The CDR3 sequence is CASSPYGLAGASNT.

This clonotype was observed a single time. The chain recombines TRBV29-1 with TRBJ2-1; maybe TRBD1 (5 bases). Trimming stripped 6 bases from V and 5 bases from J, with 14 bases between. CDR3 length: 13 amino acids. Germline assignment: CDR1 SQVTM and CDR2 ANQGSEA. CDR3 protein: CSVKGVRDNEQFF. The CDR3 DNA reads TGCAGCGTAAAAGGCGTCAGGGACAATGAGCAGTTCTTC.

This chain links TRBV10-1 with TRBJ2-2, with 9 positions matching TRBD1. This CDR3 comprises 17 residues. V was pared by 3 bases and J by 4 bases, with 9 bases of the junction left unmatched. Germline CDR1 is WNHNN and CDR2 is SYGVQD (reference sequence). CDR3: CASSDTGQGPSTGELFF. CDR3 coding DNA: TGCGCCAGCAGTGACACCGGACAGGGGCCCTCCACCGGGGAGCTGTTTTTT.

The V call is TRBV2, the J call TRBJ1-4, with 7 bases fitting TRBD1. The CDR3 sequence is 14 residues long. Unmatched junction bases numbered 4, after V lost 5 bases and J lost 4 bases. Germline V gene data show CDR1 as SNHLY and CDR2 as FYNNEI. CDR3 bases: TGTGCCAGCAGTTCGGGACAGCGTAATGAAAAACTGTTTTTT. This translates into CASSSGQRNEKLFF. Complete variable domain (other parts from reference TRBV2 and TRBJ1-4): EPEVTQTPSHQVTQMGQEVILRCVPISNHLYFYWYRQILGQKVEFLVSFYNNEISEKSEIFDDQFSVERPDGSNFTLKIRSTKLEDSAMYFCASSSGQRNEKLFFGSGTQLSVL.

Many counts were recorded for this clonotype. The chain joins TRBV6-2 or TRBV6-3 to TRBJ2-7, with unresolved D. This CDR3 has 13 amino acids. Trimming shortened V by 6 bases and J by 7 bases, and 16 bases separated the two germline ends. Germline CDR1 is MNHEY and CDR2 is SVGEGT. CDR3 residues: CASSVPGPFEQYF. CDR3 bases: TGTGCCAGCAGCGTCCCCGGTCCTTTTGAGCAGTACTTC.